This is a list of T cell receptor beta chains from one sample in a study of shared clonotypes between healthy human individuals. Data came from immunoSEQ multiplex PCR; TCRdb stores just in-frame clones and leaves some out. Of roughly 2.1 million clones listed, around 93% were seen once; the top ten hold under 2%. Sequences were obtained from naive CD8+ T cells from PBMCs. The source of these receptors is a young man in good health. Some clones in this sample may be carry-over from other donors' samples. Each CDR3 is given with its conserved first and last residue. A D gene is named only where the DNA matches it firmly.

V gene	J gene	D gene	CDR3 DNA	CDR3 protein
TRBV2	TRBJ1-2	TRBD1	TGTGCCAGCAGCCCCCTCAGCACAGGGGGCGACTATGGCTACACCTTC	CASSPLSTGGDYGYTF
TRBV19	TRBJ2-7	NA	TGTGCCAGTTCGATGACAGTCTCCTACGAGCAGTACTTC	CASSMTVSYEQYF
TRBV19	TRBJ1-3	NA	TGTGCCAGTAGTGCCGGGACATGGGGCTCTGGAAACACCATATATTTT	CASSAGTWGSGNTIYF
TRBV27	TRBJ2-7	NA	TGTGCCAGCAGTTGGGGACTTCTCTACGAGCAGTACTTC	CASSWGLLYEQYF
TRBV27	TRBJ2-3	TRBD2	TGTGCCAGCAGTCTCCGTATTAGCGGGAGGGTTGGAGATACGCAGTATTTT	CASSLRISGRVGDTQYF
TRBV9	TRBJ2-7	TRBD1	TGTGCCAGCAGCCCCGGACAGGGGGCATACGAGCAGTACTTC	CASSPGQGAYEQYF
TRBV6-5	TRBJ2-7	NA	TGTGCCAGCAGTTACCCCAGCGGTTATCCTGGCGAGCAGTACTTC	CASSYPSGYPGEQYF
TRBV10-3	TRBJ2-2	TRBD2	TGTGCCATCCGGGAGGAGAACACCGGGGAGCTGTTTTTT	CAIREENTGELFF
TRBV2	TRBJ2-7	TRBD2	TGTGCCAGCACTCCCCGGGGGGGGGCCTACGAGCAGTACTTC	CASTPRGGAYEQYF
TRBV30	TRBJ1-6	NA	TGTGCCTGGAGGTACAGAGAGTATTCACCCCTCCACTTT	CAWRYREYSPLHF
TRBV27	TRBJ1-5	NA	TGTGCCAGCAGGACCGGGTTCAATCAGCCCCAGCATTTT	CASRTGFNQPQHF
TRBV28	TRBJ2-5	NA	TGTGCCAGCAGTTCCACCGGGACCGTTCAAGAGACCCAGTACTTC	CASSSTGTVQETQYF
TRBV5-1	TRBJ2-6	TRBD1	TGCGCCAGCAGGTTCGCTCCGGGACAGGGGAATACTGGGGCCAACGTCCTGACTTTC	CASRFAPGQGNTGANVLTF
TRBV14	TRBJ2-3	NA	TGTGCCAGCAGCGGCGATAAACTAGGCACTTGGATAAGCACAGATACGCAGTATTTT	CASSGDKLGTWISTDTQYF
TRBV5-1	TRBJ2-7	NA	TGCGCCAGCAGCTTAGTGGAGGGCTCCTACGAGCAGTACTTC	CASSLVEGSYEQYF
TRBV11-2	TRBJ2-1	NA	TGTGCCAGCAGCTCGGCAGGATACCACAATGAGCAGTTCTTC	CASSSAGYHNEQFF